This T cell receptor (beta chain) stems from a study of T cells after yellow fever vaccination. As for the study in general: Fractions with few cells were prepared using SMART-Seq v4 Ultra Low Input. Notes on the study in general: Boosting was followed by the reappearance of most primary-vaccination clones (roughly 95% CD4, under 90% CD8).

Universal primer sites and UMIs were introduced during 5'RACE template-switching synthesis of TCR cDNA. MiXCR, run by TCRdb on the 5' RACE reads, gives a single entry per CDR3 protein. The table includes hundreds of thousands of distinct CDR3 sequences, around 16% detected once. The CDR3 has 11 residues. The J segment lost 14 bases and the V segment lost 6 bases, leaving 5 bases of the junction unmatched. Ten or more counts support this clonotype. The antigen is undetermined. The clonotype originates from a man aged 18-30 years who received the YFV17D yellow fever vaccine. The specimen comprised PBMCs, sampled about 5 days after the first yellow fever vaccination. V usage is TRBV12-3 or TRBV12-4 and J usage is TRBJ2-4; 9 bases line up with TRBD1. CDR3 bases: TGTGCCAGCAGATTCCGGGACAGGGAGTACTTC. Translated: CASRFRDREYF.